These T cell receptor beta chains were read from a single sample in a study of cytomegalovirus exposure and HLA in healthy donors. Measured with immunoSEQ multiplex PCR; TCRdb has only the in-frame clones, and not every one. The sample lists a few hundred thousand clones, 88% occurring once. Specimen: PBMCs. These TCRs come from a man between 25 and 39 years old in good health and CMV-seronegative. Both conserved end residues are part of each CDR3. Fields, in order: V gene, D gene, J gene, clone size, CDR3 DNA, CDR3 protein. The D gene is left open where the match is weak. Clone size, where shown, is once, few, many, or a class for clones that have expanded.

TRBV15	-	TRBJ1-1	-	TGTGCCACCAGCAGTTACATGAACACTGAAGCTTTCTTT	CATSSYMNTEAFF
TRBV19	-	TRBJ2-7	once	TGTGCCAGTAGTATGGGCAAACCCTACGAGCAGTACTTC	CASSMGKPYEQYF
TRBV14	TRBD2	TRBJ2-4	-	TGTGCCAGCGAGGGACTAGAGAACATTCAGTACTTC	CASEGLENIQYF
TRBV5-8	TRBD1	TRBJ2-7	-	TGTGCCAGCAGCTTGCAGGGGGACAGAGAGTTCTACGAGCAGTACTTC	CASSLQGDREFYEQYF
TRBV10-2	-	TRBJ2-1	few	TGCGCCAGCAGTGACCCGAGCGTTGCCTACAATGAGCAGTTCTTC	CASSDPSVAYNEQFF
TRBV18	-	TRBJ1-1	-	TGTGCCAGCTCACTCCCGGGGGGACGGGGGAACACTGAAGCTTTCTTT	CASSLPGGRGNTEAFF
TRBV23-1	TRBD1	TRBJ1-4	-	TGCGCCAGCAGAAACCGGGACAGGCCTAATGAAAAACTGTTTTTT	CASRNRDRPNEKLFF
TRBV30	-	TRBJ1-1	-	TGTGCCTGGACTTTACAGGGTGGTAGCGAAGCTTTCTTT	CAWTLQGGSEAFF
TRBV29-1	TRBD2	TRBJ2-3	once	TGCAGCGTTGTTTACCGGGGGGGCCTTGAAGATACGCAGTATTTT	CSVVYRGGLEDTQYF
TRBV6-6	TRBD1	TRBJ1-2	-	TGTGCCAGCAGTTGGCGGGACAGGGCCGCGGAAGGCTACACCTTC	CASSWRDRAAEGYTF
TRBV4-3	TRBD1	TRBJ2-7	once	TGCGCCAGCAGCCAAGATCGGGACAGCTACTACGAGCAGTACTTC	CASSQDRDSYYEQYF
TRBV4-1	TRBD1	TRBJ1-5	-	TGTGCCAGCAGCCAAGACAGGGGAAGGGGGCAGCCCCAGCATTTT	CASSQDRGRGQPQHF
TRBV5-4	-	TRBJ2-3	-	TGTGCCAGCAGCTGGGTCGGGGTGGCAGATACGCAGTATTTT	CASSWVGVADTQYF
TRBV30	-	TRBJ2-1	-	TGTGCCTGGAGTGGGACATGGGAGCAGTTCTTC	CAWSGTWEQFF
TRBV6-1	TRBD2	TRBJ2-7	-	TGTGCCAGCAGTGAATGGGCGGGGGGGCAGAGAGAGCAGTACTTC	CASSEWAGGQREQYF
TRBV27	-	TRBJ2-1	-	TGTGCCAGCAGTTTCCCGGGGTCTGAGCAGTTCTTC	CASSFPGSEQFF
TRBV4-2	TRBD2	TRBJ2-1	-	TGTGCCAGCAGCCAAGTGGCGACTAGCGGGTTGAGCTCCTACAATGAGCAGTTCTTC	CASSQVATSGLSSYNEQFF
TRBV6-4	-	TRBJ1-2	-	TGTGCCAGCAGCCCCTCAGGGGTCTATGGCTACACCTTC	CASSPSGVYGYTF
TRBV6-1	-	TRBJ2-3	-	TGTGCCAGCGCCCGACAGGTCGACGGGACAGATACGCAGTATTTT	CASARQVDGTDTQYF
TRBV6-1	-	TRBJ1-3	-	TGTGCCAGCTTCATGCAGACTCGAGGGGGAAACACCATATATTTT	CASFMQTRGGNTIYF
TRBV19	-	TRBJ2-4	-	TGTGCCAGTACCCCTCGGAACATTCAGTACTTC	CASTPRNIQYF
TRBV6-6	-	TRBJ2-3	-	TGTGCCAGCAGTCTGGGACTGACTTGGAGCGATACGCAGTATTTT	CASSLGLTWSDTQYF
TRBV7-2	-	TRBJ2-7	-	TGTGCCAGCAGCCCGGATGGGGGGGCCGAGCAGTACTTC	CASSPDGGAEQYF
TRBV11-2	-	TRBJ1-1	-	TGTGCCAGCAGCTCCCCCAAGGGGAAGAACACTGAAGCTTTCTTT	CASSSPKGKNTEAFF
TRBV4-1	-	TRBJ1-2	-	TGCGCCAGCAGTCCCGCAGGAAACTATGGCTACACCTTC	CASSPAGNYGYTF
TRBV7-6	TRBD2	TRBJ2-7	-	TGTGCCAGCAGCTTAGAGACTAGCGGGGGGTTCTACGAGCAGTACTTC	CASSLETSGGFYEQYF
TRBV19	TRBD1	TRBJ1-4	-	TGTGCCAGTAGGGGACAGGGAGAGGAAAAACTGTTTTTT	CASRGQGEEKLFF
TRBV5-5	-	TRBJ2-7	once	TGTGCCAGCAGTCTACAGGTCACCTCCTACGAGCAGTACTTC	CASSLQVTSYEQYF
TRBV6-4	TRBD2	TRBJ2-6	-	TGTGCCAGTGGAAACCAGGGAGGGACTAGCGCCTCTGGGGCCAACGTCCTGACTTTC	CASGNQGGTSASGANVLTF
TRBV11-1	TRBD1	TRBJ2-7	-	TGTGCCAGCAGCTACAGAGACAGGGGTCTACCCTACGAGCAGTACTTC	CASSYRDRGLPYEQYF
TRBV5-1	TRBD2	TRBJ2-7	-	TGCGCCAGCAGCTTGCAACTAGCGGGGGGCCAGCCCTACGAGCAGTACTTC	CASSLQLAGGQPYEQYF
TRBV6-1	-	TRBJ1-2	few	TGTGCCAGCAATGGGGGGAGTGGCTACACCTTC	CASNGGSGYTF
TRBV18	TRBD1	TRBJ1-2	-	TGTGCCAGCTCACCTAGACAGGGCGTTACTAACTATGGCTACACCTTC	CASSPRQGVTNYGYTF
TRBV5-1	TRBD1	TRBJ1-3	-	TGCGCCAGCAAGGGACAGGGCCACGGAAACACCATATATTTT	CASKGQGHGNTIYF
TRBV27	TRBD1	TRBJ2-2	-	TGTGCCAGCAGTTCCATATGGACAGGGGGCATCGGGGAGCTGTTTTTT	CASSSIWTGGIGELFF
TRBV5-1	TRBD1	TRBJ1-3	-	TGCGCCAGCAGCCCCGGGACAGGGGGACCTATCTCTGGAAACACCATATATTTT	CASSPGTGGPISGNTIYF
TRBV4-2	-	TRBJ1-1	-	TGTGCCAGCAGCCAACTAGTGAACACTGAAGCTTTCTTT	CASSQLVNTEAFF
TRBV4-1	TRBD1	TRBJ2-1	-	TGCGCCAGCAGCCAGAGGACAGGGGATTACAATGAGCAGTTCTTC	CASSQRTGDYNEQFF
TRBV7-9	-	TRBJ2-1	-	TGTGCCAGCTCAAAGAGCTCCTACAATGAGCAGTTCTTC	CASSKSSYNEQFF
TRBV11-2	TRBD1	TRBJ1-6	-	TGTGCCAGCAGCCCGCGACAGGGGGCGGGTTCACCCCTCCACTTT	CASSPRQGAGSPLHF
TRBV20-1	-	TRBJ2-1	-	TGCAGTGCCCCTACCCTAAATGAGCAGTTCTTC	CSAPTLNEQFF